The rows below give T cell receptor beta chains drawn from one sample of a study of OX40 agonist ivuxolimab in advanced cancers. The table came from immunoSEQ multiplex PCR; TCRdb's copy has only in-frame clones and leaves some out. The sample holds under 35,000 clones, about four fifths seen once. This sample comprised CD4+ or CD8+ T cells sorted from blood, obtained in a trial of the OX40 agonist ivuxolimab. These receptor sequences come from an adult with an advanced solid tumor such as melanoma, head and neck, liver or kidney cancer. Both conserved end residues are part of each CDR3. The D gene is left open where the match is weak. Expanded clones are given a class, and other clones once, few, many or no size at all.

TRBV6-5	once	-	TRBJ2-5	CASREMEGNQETQYF	TGTGCCAGCAGGGAGATGGAGGGTAATCAAGAGACCCAGTACTTC
TRBV6-1	-	-	TRBJ1-1	CASTLAGWSGTEAFF	TGTGCCAGCACGTTGGCAGGGTGGAGTGGCACTGAAGCTTTCTTT
TRBV4-1	-	-	TRBJ1-2	CASSQDRFRRDENGYTF	TGCGCCAGCAGCCAAGACCGTTTTCGCAGGGATGAAAATGGCTACACCTTC
TRBV9	-	TRBD1	TRBJ1-2	CASSVRDRVVYGYTF	TGTGCCAGCAGCGTTAGGGACAGGGTGGTCTATGGCTACACCTTC
TRBV4-1	-	-	TRBJ1-1	CASSQDREQLQQRTEAFF	TGCGCCAGCAGCCAAGATCGAGAACAGTTACAACAACGGACTGAAGCTTTCTTT
TRBV2	-	-	TRBJ2-1	CASSEGTTRGEQFF	TGTGCCAGCAGTGAAGGGACAACGAGAGGTGAGCAGTTCTTC
TRBV19	-	-	TRBJ2-7	CASSAGTKERYEQYF	TGTGCCAGTAGTGCCGGGACAAAAGAACGGTACGAGCAGTACTTC
TRBV27	once	-	TRBJ2-7	CASSLGGLPSSYEQYF	TGTGCCAGCAGTTTAGGTGGCCTCCCGAGCTCCTACGAGCAGTACTTC
TRBV5-1	medium-sized	-	TRBJ2-7	CASSSPGGREQYF	TGCGCCAGCAGCTCACCGGGGGGCAGGGAGCAGTACTTC
TRBV7-9	-	-	TRBJ1-2	CASSPPSEGRRGYTF	TGTGCCAGCAGCCCTCCGAGCGAGGGGCGAAGGGGCTACACCTTC